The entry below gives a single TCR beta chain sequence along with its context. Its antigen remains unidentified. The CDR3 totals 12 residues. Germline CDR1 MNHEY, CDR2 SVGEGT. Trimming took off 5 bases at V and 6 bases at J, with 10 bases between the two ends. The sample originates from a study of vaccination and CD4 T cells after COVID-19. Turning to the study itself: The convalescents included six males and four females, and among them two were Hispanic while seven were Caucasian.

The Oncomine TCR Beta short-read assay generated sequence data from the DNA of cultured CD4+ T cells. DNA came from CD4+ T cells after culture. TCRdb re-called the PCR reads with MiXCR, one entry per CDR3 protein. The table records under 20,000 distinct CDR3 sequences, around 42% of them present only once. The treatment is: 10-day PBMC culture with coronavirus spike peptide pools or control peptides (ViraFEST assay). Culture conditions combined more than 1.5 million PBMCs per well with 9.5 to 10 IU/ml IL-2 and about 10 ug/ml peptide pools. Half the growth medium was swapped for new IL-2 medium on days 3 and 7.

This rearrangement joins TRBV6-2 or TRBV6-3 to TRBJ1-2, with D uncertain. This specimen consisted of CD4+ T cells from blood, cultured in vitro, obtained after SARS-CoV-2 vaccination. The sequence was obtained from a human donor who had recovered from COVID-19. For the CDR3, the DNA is TGTGCCAGCAGTACCCGCTCGAATGGCTACACCTTC. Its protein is CASSTRSNGYTF.